This entry is about one TCR beta chain. The antigen this receptor binds is unknown. No clone much larger than this one lies a single base away; base qualities are absent. The CDR3 regions of human TCRbeta chains were subjected to immunosequencing. As for how the authors treated the data: TCRs in the repertoires were compared against a reference library of SARS-CoV-2-specific TCRs that had been generated with the MIRA antigen-specificity platform. Breadth was defined as the fraction of unique TCRs that were SARS-CoV-2-associated. Depth was defined as the fraction of total T cells that were SARS-CoV-2-associated. Each spike-specific TCR was assigned to its reactive spike region and to a CD4 or CD8 class using the MIRA data. Log10-transformed breadth and depth values were compared by one-way ANOVA with Sidak's multiple comparisons tests. This is the immuneACCESS table as TCRdb keeps it, with only in-frame sequences that have V and J called. A part of the clones is gone; compared with another copy, unresolved V genes explain less than half, and the rest is unexplained. V, J and clone size derive from that table, while D and trimming were established from the DNA sequence. The sample data list about 180,000 clones, and just over 85% of these were observed just once. The ten largest clones take up approximately 7.7% of the sample.

The time point label of this sample denotes: baseline before first vaccination. Vaccinee samples came from UK trials COV001 and COV002, including a single-blind randomized controlled phase 2/3 trial of AZD1222 (ChAdOx1 nCoV-19) in healthy adults. For TCRbeta chain sequencing, PBMC samples were collected from trial participants at day 0 and at day 28 after the second dose. The sample originates from a study of T cell responses to AZD1222 COVID-19 vaccine (dated by TCRdb to the early 2020s). Regarding the research as a whole: AZD1222 recipients whose second dose came at about 4 weeks and those whose second dose came at about 12 weeks were combined into one group, since spike-specific TCR depth and breadth did not differ between the two schedules. Trial participants were enrolled by age into 18-55, 56-69 and 70-plus year subgroups, with about 150, 27 and 61 TCR-sequenced participants respectively. TCR sequencing was performed for approximately 240 trial participants, of whom about 200 were given two doses of AZD1222 and around 26 were given two doses of MenACWY control vaccine.

Beyond this particular receptor, the publication reports: After two AZD1222 doses, spike-specific TCR breadth and depth were significantly higher than at day 0 and than in MenACWY recipients. Because no samples from the day 14 peak response were available, repertoires could be characterized only after the peak T cell response. The 56-69-year group was small, and its depth increase did not reach significance, likely because of low power. The whole spike protein was spanned by vaccine-associated CD4 TCRs, and dominant responses were seen in regions 160-218 and 743-854. Nearly half of unique spike-specific TCRs reportedly recognized epitopes outside regions mutated in the B.1.351 and B.1.1.7 variants. Participants were mostly white British, with more females than males. The authors suggested clonal diversity may have been underestimated. Only five to seven AZD1222 recipients were SARS-CoV-2 seropositive at baseline, limiting conclusions about previously exposed vaccinees.

The receptor comes from an adult in good health. The specimen comprised peripheral blood, sampled on day 0 of AZD1222 vaccination.

The CDR3 is CASSQLDTHSYEQYF. The sequenced DNA is TGTGCCAGCAGCCAACTGGACACCCACTCCTACGAGCAGTACTTC. The V and J segments used are TRBV3-1 (or the pseudogene TRBV3-2) and TRBJ2-7, with TRBD1 perhaps the D gene, on 5 matching bases. Inclusive of the bounding cysteine and phenylalanine, the CDR3 is 15 residues long. The CDR3 DNA has 45 bases and is translated from base 1. CDR1 and CDR2 were assigned from the germline V gene (reference sequence) as LGHDT and YNNKEL. The germline ends are 11 bases apart after V is trimmed by 2 bases and J by 0 bases.